Below are 21 T cell receptor beta chains sequenced from a single sample in a study of T-cell reconstitution after alpha-beta-depleted transplantation in children. Researchers prepared the TCRbeta library using unique molecular identifiers, the study reports. TCRdb called the PCR reads again in MiXCR, with one record for every CDR3 protein. The profile shows about 980,000 distinct CDR3 sequences, about 29% of them singletons. The source was PBMCs, mostly from graft donor cells, collected 360 days after TCRalphabeta/CD19-depleted stem cell transplant. All receptors come from a boy in the first two years of life who had a stem cell transplant for SCID, so the T cells may come from the graft donor.

This chain connects TRBV7-9 to TRBJ2-1; 7 nucleotides agree with TRBD1. V gave up 0 bases and J gave up 7 bases; unmatched junction bases: 9. The germline CDR1 and CDR2 sequences are SEHNR and FQNEAQ (reference sequence). The CDR3 runs to 16 residues. The CDR3 reads CASSLAGQRQINEQFF. The CDR3 nucleotides are TGTGCCAGCAGCTTAGCGGGACAGCGGCAAATTAATGAGCAGTTCTTC.

This chain uses TRBV9 with TRBJ2-7, with 8 bases matching TRBD2. The CDR3 spans 14 residues. Trimming at V came to 2 bases and at J to 5 bases, leaving 6 bases not matched to a gene. Germline values: CDR1 SGDLS, CDR2 YYNGEE. The CDR3 reads CASSVSGAFNEQYF. Written as DNA, the CDR3 is TGTGCCAGCAGCGTTAGCGGGGCGTTCAACGAGCAGTACTTC.

In this sample, this clonotype turned up a few times. CDR3 sequence reads: CASSFWTGGGHEQFF. In DNA, the CDR3 is TGTGCCAGCAGCTTCTGGACCGGGGGGGGACATGAGCAGTTCTTC. The chain carries TRBV7-9 and TRBJ2-1; 8 bases map to TRBD2. Germline CDR1 reads SEHNR; CDR2 reads FQNEAQ (reference sequence). The CDR3 is made up of 15 amino acids. J was trimmed by 8 bases and V by 3 bases; bases with no gene match: 9.

In this sample, this clonotype turned up a few times. The chain uses TRBV6-5 and TRBJ2-7, with 8 nucleotides matching TRBD1. V lost 2 bases and J lost 2; bases outside the gene matches: 5. The length of the CDR3 is 15 residues. Germline-derived CDR1 and CDR2 are MNHEY and SVGAGI. The CDR3 is CASSYQRQGPYEQYF. As DNA, the CDR3 is TGTGCCAGCAGTTACCAGAGACAGGGGCCCTACGAGCAGTACTTC.

The rearrangement uses TRBV10-3 and TRBJ2-7, with D unclear. Trimming pared 8 bases from V and 6 bases from J, leaving 17 bases between. The CDR3 is 13 residues long. Germline CDR1 and CDR2: ENHRY and SYGVKD. As DNA, the CDR3 is TGTGCCATCTGGGGTGTTGGGTTGGGCGAGCAGTACTTC. This translates into CAIWGVGLGEQYF.

This clonotype was recorded at least ten times. The chain couples TRBV4-3 to TRBJ1-1; a possible D gene is TRBD1 (5 bases). Germline V gene lookup returns CDR1 LGHNA and CDR2 YSLEER. The CDR3 is 14 amino acids. The V end lost 4 bases, the J end lost 1 base, and 10 bases lay between the germline ends. The CDR3 region has the DNA TGCGCCAGCAGCCCGGGACCCCCGAACACTGAAGCTTTCTTT. Protein product: CASSPGPPNTEAFF.

The chain has TRBV7-8 and TRBJ2-1; tentative D call: TRBD2 (6 bases). CDR3 length: 15 amino acids. Germline CDR1 reads SGHVS; CDR2 reads FQNEAQ. The V gene lost 8 bases and the J gene lost 5 bases, with 19 bases spanning the gap. Here the CDR3 reads CASSIQGSGDNEQFF. The CDR3 bases are TGTGCCAGCTCAATCCAGGGTAGCGGAGACAATGAGCAGTTCTTC.

This clonotype was observed a few times. The chain has TRBV4-3 and TRBJ2-7; D may be TRBD1 or TRBD2 (6 bases each). The CDR3 length is 15 residues. Trimming removed 0 bases at V and 7 bases at J, with 16 bases between. CDR1 is LGHNA, CDR2 YSLEER, per germline. CDR3 sequence (DNA): TGCGCCAGCAGCCAAGAGAGGGGGGCCCCTTGGGAGCAGTACTTC. Protein: CASSQERGAPWEQYF.

This clonotype was observed a handful of times. The chain links TRBV7-3 to TRBJ2-1, with TRBD2 matching 12 bases. CDR3 length: 16 residues. CDR1 is SGHTA, CDR2 FQGTGA, per germline. The V gene end was trimmed by 1 base and the J gene end by 5 bases; junction bases not matched to a gene: 3. CDR3 residues: CASSLSGLAGNNEQFF. CDR3 DNA: TGTGCCAGCAGCTTAAGTGGACTAGCGGGAAACAATGAGCAGTTCTTC.

The chain couples TRBV7-9 to TRBJ2-2; D gene unclear. Deletions cut 7 bases from V and 6 bases from J, with 15 bases between. CDR1 SEHNR and CDR2 FQNEAQ come from the germline V gene (reference sequence). This CDR3 region has 14 residues. CDR3 DNA sequence: TGTGCCAGCAACACCCTTGTGGGTCCCGGGGAGCTGTTTTTT. It translates to CASNTLVGPGELFF.

This clonotype was counted a few times. The V gene is TRBV9, the J gene TRBJ2-1, with TRBD2 matching 7 bases. Looked up from germline, CDR1 is SGDLS and CDR2 is YYNGEE. There are 15 residues in the CDR3. With 4 bases clipped from V and 5 bases from J, the junction kept 9 bases outside the gene matches. The CDR3 coding sequence is TGTGCCAGCAGCCCCCCAGCGAGCGGGGACAATGAGCAGTTCTTC. The encoded protein is CASSPPASGDNEQFF.

The CDR3 bases are TGTGCCAGCAGCTTAGGACTAGCGCCGCTCTACGAGCAGTACTTC. It yields the protein CASSLGLAPLYEQYF. The chain carries TRBV7-2 and TRBJ2-7; 8 nucleotides line up with TRBD2. This CDR3 region has 15 residues. Unmatched junction bases numbered 5, after V lost 1 base and J lost 3 bases. Germline V CDR1 and CDR2: SGHTA, FQGNSA.

Only a few counts were recorded for this clonotype. This CDR3 reads CATRGRGQSNQPQHF. The CDR3 bases are TGTGCCACCAGGGGCAGGGGGCAGAGCAATCAGCCCCAGCATTTT. The V call is TRBV15, the J call TRBJ1-5, with TRBD1 identical over 8 bases. V trimming: 6 bases; J trimming: 1 base; junction bases outside the gene matches: 5. The CDR3 is made up of 15 amino acids. Germline V gene data show CDR1 as LNHNV and CDR2 as YYDKDF (reference sequence). The complete variable domain, with remaining parts taken from reference TRBV15 and TRBJ1-5, reads DAMVIQNPRYQVTQFGKPVTLSCSQTLNHNVMYWYQQKSSQAPKLLFHYYDKDFNNEADTPDNFQSRRPNTSFCFLDIRSPGLGDTAMYLCATRGRGQSNQPQHFGDGTRLSIL.

This clonotype showed up just once. V and J are TRBV19 and TRBJ1-2, with D hard to call. Germline V gives CDR1 LNHDA, CDR2 SQIVND (reference sequence). The CDR3 extends over 14 amino acids. With 11 bases removed from V and 7 bases from J, the gap between germline ends came to 23 bases. The CDR3 DNA sequence: TGTGCCGCTCCTAAACTTGGCAGGTCTTTTGGCTACACCTTC. It translates to CAAPKLGRSFGYTF.

This chain uses TRBV12-3 or TRBV12-4 with TRBJ2-7; tentatively, D is TRBD1 (6 bases). Between the trimmed V and J ends, which lost 6 bases and 0 bases, there was a span of 9 bases. This CDR3 region has 13 residues. CDR3 DNA: TGTGCCAGCAGCAACAGGGACTCCTACGAGCAGTACTTC. Encoded protein: CASSNRDSYEQYF.

The CDR3 nucleotides are TGTGCCAGCTGCGAGTTGCGGGATACGCAGTATTTT. This gives the protein CASCELRDTQYF. V is TRBV12-3 or TRBV12-4 and J is TRBJ2-3; unclear D gene. The V end lost 8 bases, the J end lost 6 bases, and 12 bases lay between the germline ends. The CDR3 runs 12 residues.

The table lists this clonotype with a few counts. The gene calls are TRBV12-3 or TRBV12-4 and TRBJ2-7; TRBD1 might be the D (7 bases). V lost 7 bases to trimming and J lost 0 bases, with 16 bases between them. The CDR3 has 15 residues. The chain's CDR3 is CASTLRQGGSYEQYF. The DNA of the CDR3 is TGTGCCAGCACCCTACGACAGGGAGGCTCCTACGAGCAGTACTTC.

The chain uses TRBV5-5 and TRBJ1-1; D uncertain. Germline lookup yields CDR1 SGHKS and CDR2 YYEKEE (reference sequence). The V gene lost 4 bases and the J gene lost 4 bases, with 14 bases spanning the gap. This CDR3 is built from 14 residues. The CDR3 reads CASSGKVEGTEAFF. The DNA of the CDR3 is TGTGCCAGCAGCGGAAAGGTAGAGGGCACTGAAGCTTTCTTT. Full variable domain (outside the CDR3, taken from reference TRBV5-5 and TRBJ1-1): DAGVTQSPTHLIKTRGQQVTLRCSPISGHKSVSWYQQVLGQGPQFIFQYYEKEERGRGNFPDRFSARQFPNYSSELNVNALLLGDSALYLCASSGKVEGTEAFFGQGTRLTVV.

The chain joins TRBV5-1 to TRBJ2-3; TRBD1 or TRBD2 may be the D gene (5 bases each). The CDR3 contains 15 residues. Germline values: CDR1 SGHRS, CDR2 YFSETQ. The V gene lost 0 bases and the J gene lost 1 base, with 9 bases spanning the gap. DNA of the CDR3: TGCGCCAGCAGCTTGGCTCAGGGAGGCACAGATACGCAGTATTTT. Its protein product is CASSLAQGGTDTQYF.

This clonotype was counted only a few times. The chain recombines TRBV3-1 with TRBJ1-1, with TRBD1 as a possible D gene (5 bases). The germline CDR1 and CDR2 sequences are LGHDT and YNNKEL (reference sequence). The CDR3 loop spans 14 amino acids. The germline V and J ends were trimmed by 3 bases and 1 base, with 9 bases remaining between them. CDR3 bases: TGTGCCAGCAGCCATTCCGACAGGAACACTGAAGCTTTCTTT. The encoded protein is CASSHSDRNTEAFF.

The V and J genes are TRBV12-3 or TRBV12-4 and TRBJ2-3; 11 nucleotides line up with TRBD2. V shed 6 bases, J shed 2 bases, and the junction held 10 bases outside the gene matches. The CDR3 totals 17 residues. CDR3 protein: CASSPKLTSGVTDTQYF. The CDR3 DNA sequence: TGTGCCAGCAGCCCCAAGCTGACTAGCGGGGTCACAGATACGCAGTATTTT.